This TCR beta chain was identified in a study of Ad26.COV2.S vaccination and SARS-CoV-2 variants. The overall study: Donor allocation was to the COV1001 Ad26.COV2.S trial arm. The study, taken as a whole, reports: For non-spike TCRs, breadth in vaccine recipients resembled that in placebo recipients. Breadth, reportedly substantial, characterized the spike-specific CD8+ and CD4+ T cell responses after vaccination.

A remark on this clone: The antigen is not known.

This table comes from immunoSEQ multiplex PCR, and its TCRdb copy is limited to in-frame clones, with some not included. The sample has about 480,000 clones; approximately 90% are singletons. Treatment specified: approximately 18 received Ad26.COV2.S at low or high dose, single or two shots; 5 received placebo; per-sample allocation not given. Specimens were obtained on day 63 following the first vaccine or placebo injection. The CDR3 contains 14 residues. In germline, CDR1 is SQVTM, CDR2 ANQGSEA. The junction had 16 bases not matched to a gene; V was cut back by 8 bases and J by 6 bases. V gene TRBV29-1 combines with J gene TRBJ2-7, with 7 positions matching TRBD1. The specimen comprised peripheral blood, sampled in a trial of Ad26.COV2.S vaccine versus placebo. The TCR was taken from a person aged 18-60 years who received the Ad26.COV2.S COVID-19 vaccine or a placebo. The CDR3 loop is CSTRTGVALGEQYF. For the CDR3, the DNA is TGCAGCACCCGAACAGGGGTGGCTCTAGGCGAGCAGTACTTC.